Presented here are 17 T cell receptor beta chains from one specimen sequenced in a study of blood T cell repertoires in COVID-19. Assay used: immunoSEQ multiplex PCR; TCRdb lists only in-frame clones, some missing. In the table there are around 260,000 clones, around 90% of which are singletons. The sequenced sample consisted of peripheral blood. The origin of the receptors is a woman in her sixties with COVID-19, enrolled during active disease.

The rearrangement joins TRBV7-9 to TRBJ1-4; 7 nucleotides agree with TRBD1. The CDR3 contains 15 residues. CDR1 SEHNR and CDR2 FQNEAQ come from the germline V gene (reference sequence). Trimming took 4 bases from V and 8 from J; bases not matched to a gene: 10. The CDR3 loop is CASSSRGEIGEKLFF. CDR3 DNA: TGTGCCAGCAGCTCCAGGGGGGAGATTGGGGAAAAACTGTTTTTT.

The chain couples TRBV5-4 to TRBJ2-3, with D uncertain. Per the germline V gene, CDR1 is SGHNT and CDR2 is YYREEE (reference sequence). CDR3 length: 14 amino acids. With 6 bases removed from V and 6 bases from J, the gap between germline ends came to 17 bases. CDR3 loop: CASTNGQTEDTQYF. The DNA of the CDR3 is TGTGCCAGCACCAACGGCCAGACTGAGGATACGCAGTATTTT. The complete variable domain, with remaining parts taken from reference TRBV5-4 and TRBJ2-3, reads ETGVTQSPTHLIKTRGQQVTLRCSSQSGHNTVSWYQQALGQGPQFIFQYYREEENGRGNFPPRFSGLQFPNYSSELNVNALELDDSALYLCASTNGQTEDTQYFGPGTRLTVL.

A single count supports this clone. The chain is built from TRBV10-3 and TRBJ1-1, with D perhaps TRBD1 (6 bases). The CDR3 length is 15 residues. V was trimmed by 7 bases and J by 4 bases, leaving 19 bases between them. Germline V CDR1 and CDR2: ENHRY, SYGVKD. The CDR3 is CAITVEQGSPTEAFF. Here the CDR3 DNA reads TGTGCCATCACTGTGGAACAGGGTAGTCCCACTGAAGCTTTCTTT.

This rearrangement joins TRBV30 to TRBJ1-5; D gene uncertain. The CDR3 spans 13 residues. V was shortened by 0 bases and J by 6 bases, with 9 bases between the two germline ends. The germline V gene encodes CDR1 GTSNPN and CDR2 SVGIG (reference sequence). The CDR3 DNA is TGTGCCTGGAGTGTACCGCCGAGTCAGCCCCAGCATTTT. It translates to CAWSVPPSQPQHF.

The chain recombines TRBV27 with TRBJ1-6; 8 bases are shared with TRBD1. Germline V gene data show CDR1 as MNHEY and CDR2 as SMNVEV (reference sequence). The CDR3 is 15 residues long. Trimming took 7 bases from V and 9 from J; bases not matched to a gene: 11. CDR3 loop: CASKGRGHKSSPLHF. DNA of the CDR3: TGTGCCAGCAAGGGCAGGGGGCATAAAAGTTCACCCCTCCACTTT.

The chain employs TRBV6-5 and TRBJ1-2, with D tentatively TRBD1 (6 bases). Trimming pared 8 bases from V and 8 bases from J, leaving 12 bases between. Germline V gives CDR1 MNHEY, CDR2 SVGAGI. The CDR3 length is 11 residues. In nucleotides, the CDR3 is TGTGCCAGCGGCCGGGACACGGGCTACACCTTC. This encodes CASGRDTGYTF.

The chain uses TRBV27 and TRBJ1-4; 9 bases line up with TRBD1. Losses at the gene ends were 5 bases for V and 3 bases for J; bases not matched to a gene: 7. CDR3 length: 16 residues. The germline gives CDR1 MNHEY, CDR2 SMNVEV (reference sequence). CDR3 sequence: CASSPTGGSANEKLFF. The CDR3 region has the DNA TGTGCCAGCAGTCCTACAGGGGGCTCGGCTAATGAAAAACTGTTTTTT.

The chain links TRBV6-5 to TRBJ2-1; weak D call: TRBD1 (5 bases). CDR3 length: 15 residues. Germline V gene data show CDR1 as MNHEY and CDR2 as SVGAGI. Trimming took 4 bases from V and 4 from J, leaving 14 bases between them. Here the CDR3 reads CASSSRTPRYNEQFF. CDR3 coding DNA: TGTGCCAGCAGTTCTAGGACACCCCGATACAATGAGCAGTTCTTC.

V is TRBV9 and J is TRBJ2-1; TRBD2 is a possible D gene (6 bases). The length of the CDR3 is 14 residues. Trimming cost V 0 bases and J 10 bases, with 14 bases left between them. From germline, CDR1 is SGDLS and CDR2 YYNGEE. Here the CDR3 reads CASSVEVGGSEQFF. CDR3 sequence (DNA): TGTGCCAGCAGCGTAGAAGTAGGAGGGAGCGAGCAGTTCTTC.

The chain combines TRBV2 with TRBJ1-6; D is ambiguous. The V end lost 3 bases, the J end lost 6 bases, and 9 bases lay between the germline ends. Per germline, CDR1 SNHLY and CDR2 FYNNEI. This CDR3 comprises 14 residues. The CDR3 region is CASSEEVVNSPLHF. The CDR3 DNA reads TGTGCCAGCAGTGAGGAGGTGGTTAATTCACCCCTCCACTTT.

The genes are TRBV28 and TRBJ1-4; 9 bases agree with TRBD1. The CDR3 extends over 15 amino acids. Trimming took 4 bases from V and 5 from J; bases not matched to a gene: 5. Germline V lookup: CDR1 MDHEN, CDR2 SYDVKM. CDR3 residues: CASSYPTGGNEKLFF. The CDR3 nucleotides read TGTGCCAGCAGTTACCCGACAGGGGGGAATGAAAAACTGTTTTTT.

This clone was seen just once. The gene calls are TRBV7-2 and TRBJ2-3, with TRBD1 matching 8 bases. Germline CDR1 SGHTA, CDR2 FQGNSA. After removal of 5 bases from V and 1 base from J, the junction contained 8 bases not matched to a gene. The CDR3 extends over 16 amino acids. In DNA, the CDR3 is TGTGCCAGCAGCAAACGGCAGGGGGCGGGCACAGATACGCAGTATTTT. Translation gives CASSKRQGAGTDTQYF. Drawing the rest from reference TRBV7-2 and TRBJ2-3, the complete variable domain is GAGVSQSPSNKVTEKGKDVELRCDPISGHTALYWYRQSLGQGLEFLIYFQGNSAPDKSGLPSDRFSAERTGGSVSTLTIQRTQQEDSAVYLCASSKRQGAGTDTQYFGPGTRLTVL.

This clone was counted a single time. This chain joins TRBV18 and TRBJ1-2; no clear D gene. Trimming shortened V by 1 base and J by 8 bases, and 8 bases separated the two germline ends. Germline CDR1 is KGHSH and CDR2 is LQKENI. CDR3 length: 12 residues. Written as DNA, the CDR3 is TGTGCCAGCTCACCACTCGAGGGCGGCTACACCTTC. Translated: CASSPLEGGYTF.

The rearrangement links TRBV13 to TRBJ2-2; TRBD1 agrees at 7 bases. The CDR3 covers 16 residues. Germline V gene lookup returns CDR1 PRHDT and CDR2 FYEKMQ (reference sequence). The J segment lost 6 bases and the V segment lost 4 bases, leaving 11 bases of the junction unmatched. CDR3: CASSYPPTGWAGELFF. The CDR3 DNA is TGTGCCAGCAGCTACCCACCGACAGGGTGGGCCGGGGAGCTGTTTTTT.

The CDR3 DNA reads as TGTGCCAGTAGAGATACCGGGACAGGGAACACCGGGGAGCTGTTTTTT. Translation: CASRDTGTGNTGELFF. The V and J genes are TRBV19 and TRBJ2-2; TRBD1 agrees at 8 bases. V dropped 6 bases and J dropped 1; count of bases not matched to a gene: 7. This CDR3 has 16 amino acids. CDR1 and CDR2 from the germline V gene are LNHDA and SQIVND (reference sequence). Looking up the rest from reference TRBV19 and TRBJ2-2 gives the full variable domain: DGGITQSPKYLFRKEGQNVTLSCEQNLNHDAMYWYRQDPGQGLRLIYYSQIVNDFQKGDIAEGYSVSREKKESFPLTVTSAQKNPTAFYLCASRDTGTGNTGELFFGEGSRLTVL.

The gene calls are TRBV4-3 and TRBJ1-3; D not resolved. CDR3 size: 15 residues. Germline V CDR1 and CDR2: LGHNA, YSLEER. Deletions cut 0 bases from V and 0 bases from J, with 6 bases between. The CDR3 DNA reads TGCGCCAGCAGCCAAGATACGGGCTCTGGAAACACCATATATTTT. Protein sequence: CASSQDTGSGNTIYF.

The chain recombines TRBV9 with TRBJ2-1; 7 bases align to TRBD2. With 2 bases clipped from V and 0 bases from J, the junction kept 8 bases outside the gene matches. Germline values: CDR1 SGDLS, CDR2 YYNGEE. The CDR3 contains 17 residues. The CDR3: CASSVDQRESSYNEQFF. CDR3 sequence (DNA): TGTGCCAGCAGCGTCGATCAGCGGGAAAGCTCCTACAATGAGCAGTTCTTC.